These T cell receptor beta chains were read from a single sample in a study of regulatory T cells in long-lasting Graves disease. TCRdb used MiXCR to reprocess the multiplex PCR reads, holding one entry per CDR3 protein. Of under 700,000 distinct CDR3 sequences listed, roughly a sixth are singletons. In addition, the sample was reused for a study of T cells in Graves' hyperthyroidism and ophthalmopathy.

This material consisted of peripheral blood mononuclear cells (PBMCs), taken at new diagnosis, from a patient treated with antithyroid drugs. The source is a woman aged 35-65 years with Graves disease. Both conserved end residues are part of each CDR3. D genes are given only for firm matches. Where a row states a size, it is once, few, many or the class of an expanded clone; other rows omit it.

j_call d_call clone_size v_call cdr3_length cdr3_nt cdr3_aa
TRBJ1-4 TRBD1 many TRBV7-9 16 TGTGCCAGCAGCATACAAAAACAGGGGCTTAATGAAAAACTGTTTTTT CASSIQKQGLNEKLFF
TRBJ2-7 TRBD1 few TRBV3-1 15 TGTGCCAGCAGCCAAGCGGCAGGGGGCTCTGGCGAGCAGTACTTC CASSQAAGGSGEQYF
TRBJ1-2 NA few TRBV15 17 TGTGCCACCAGCAGGACTGCCAGTGGGGGAGGCAACTATGGCTACACCTTC CATSRTASGGGNYGYTF
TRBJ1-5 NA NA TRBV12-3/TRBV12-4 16 TGTGCCAGCAGTACATCACCGATTCGGGACAATCAGCCCCAGCATTTT CASSTSPIRDNQPQHF
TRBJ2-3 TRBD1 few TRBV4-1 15 TGCGCCAGCAGCCAAGGGGACAGGAGCACAGATACGCAGTATTTT CASSQGDRSTDTQYF
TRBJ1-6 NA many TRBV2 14 TGTGCCAGCAGTGAGAAAGGCCCCAAATTTCCCCTCCACTTT CASSEKGPKFPLHF
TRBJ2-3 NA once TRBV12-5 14 TGTGCTAGTGGCAGGGGAACCAGCACAGATACGCAGTATTTT CASGRGTSTDTQYF
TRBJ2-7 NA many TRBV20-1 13 TGCAGTGCTAGCTGGGGACTTAGCTACGAGCAGTACTTC CSASWGLSYEQYF
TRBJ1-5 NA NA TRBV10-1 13 TGCGCCAGCAGTGAGAAGGGAAATCAGTCCCAGCATTTT CASSEKGNQSQHF
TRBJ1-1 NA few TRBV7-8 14 TGTGCCAGCAGCTTAGGGCAGGGGAACGCTGAAGCTTTCTTT CASSLGQGNAEAFF
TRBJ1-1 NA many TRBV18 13 TGTGCCAGCTCACCACAGCAGAACACTGAAGCTTTCTTT CASSPQQNTEAFF